The clone carrying this TCR beta chain was counted between two and nine times. The antigen remains unidentified. The ends were cut back, 6 bases at V and 3 bases at J, with 18 bases in the middle. CDR3 length equals 16 residues. CDR1 is LGHDT, CDR2 YNNKEL, per germline (reference sequence). TCRdb re-analysed the 5' RACE reads in MiXCR, keeping a single row per CDR3 protein. This sample carries some 500,000 distinct CDR3 sequences, around 14% of them seen once, and the ten largest clones take about 0.52%. These data come from a study of identical twins. Findings of the study overall: Insertions were reduced in abundant cord blood beta clonotypes but not in memory repertoires.

The same specimen was also included in a second study, on yellow fever vaccine responses in identical twins.

The specimen sequenced was CD4+ T cells sorted from blood. This TCR came from a woman aged 18-29 years in good health. The chain uses TRBV3-1 and TRBJ2-4; no firm D call. The CDR3 DNA sequence: TGTGCCAGCAGTTCCCGGACGGCCTCCTTCAAAAACATTCAGTACTTC. Its protein product is CASSSRTASFKNIQYF. The complete variable domain, with remaining parts taken from reference TRBV3-1 and TRBJ2-4, reads DTAVSQTPKYLVTQMGNDKSIKCEQNLGHDTMYWYKQDSKKFLKIMFSYNNKELIINETVPNRFSPKSPDKAHLNLHINSLELGDSAVYFCASSSRTASFKNIQYFGAGTRLSVL.